The 19 T cell receptor beta chains in this list originate from one sample, sequenced in a study of blood T cell repertoires in COVID-19. Data came from immunoSEQ multiplex PCR; TCRdb stores just in-frame clones and leaves some out. The sample has 150,000 to 200,000 clones, 87% seen once. The sample was peripheral blood. These receptors were taken from a man in his sixties with active or convalescent COVID-19.

The chain is built from TRBV20-1 and TRBJ1-2; D uncertain. The germline CDR1 and CDR2 sequences are DFQATT and SNEGSKA (reference sequence). The CDR3 is 12 residues long. V was shortened by 3 bases and J by 2 bases, with 7 bases between the two germline ends. The CDR3 bases are TGCAGTGCTAGTTCCTTGAACTATGGCTACACCTTC. This translates into CSASSLNYGYTF.

V is TRBV4-1 and J is TRBJ2-1; 11 bases match TRBD2. The CDR3 contains 16 residues. CDR1 is MGHRA, CDR2 YSYEKL, per germline. After removal of 4 bases from V and 5 bases from J, the junction contained 7 bases not matched to a gene. The CDR3 DNA sequence: TGCGCCAGCAGCCGCCCACTAGCGGGGGCGAACAATGAGCAGTTCTTC. Translation gives CASSRPLAGANNEQFF.

The V and J genes are TRBV6-5 and TRBJ1-4; D is unresolved. The V gene's germline CDR1 is MNHEY and CDR2 SVGAGI. The CDR3 runs 15 residues. The ends were cut back, 0 bases at V and 6 bases at J, with 11 bases in the middle. Written as DNA, the CDR3 is TGTGCCAGCAGTTACTCGCGGCGGTCCCATGAAAAACTGTTTTTT. As protein: CASSYSRRSHEKLFF.

This chain links TRBV2 with TRBJ2-7, with a weak D call TRBD1 (6 bases). Germline CDR1 SNHLY, CDR2 FYNNEI. The CDR3 covers 12 residues. CDR3 sequence reads: CGGKTGTYEQYF. The DNA of the CDR3 is TGTGGGGGTAAAACAGGGACCTACGAGCAGTACTTC.

The chain combines TRBV5-1 with TRBJ2-7, with 8 bases identical to TRBD1. Germline V gene data show CDR1 as SGHRS and CDR2 as YFSETQ. The CDR3 runs to 14 residues. V shed 4 bases and J 4 bases; nucleotides not matched to a gene: 7. CDR3 amino acids: CASSPYRGAYEQYF. In DNA form, the CDR3 reads TGCGCCAGCAGCCCGTACAGGGGGGCTTACGAGCAGTACTTC.

The CDR3 DNA sequence: TGTGCCAGCAGTTCCCAACGGACAGGAGGAGGCTACACCTTC. Translating it yields CASSSQRTGGGYTF. V usage is TRBV6-5 and J usage is TRBJ1-2; TRBD1 agrees at 7 bases. The CDR3 has 14 residues. Germline CDR1 reads MNHEY; CDR2 reads SVGAGI. J lost 8 bases, V lost 4 bases, and 10 bases had no gene match.

In its sample, this clone was seen a few times. V and J are TRBV24-1 and TRBJ2-5; 10 nucleotides agree with TRBD2. The CDR3 has 15 amino acids. J gave up 5 bases and V 6 bases, and 8 bases lay outside the gene matches. Per germline, CDR1 KGHDR and CDR2 SFDVKD. CDR3 protein: CATSSERGGWETQYF. The CDR3 coding sequence is TGTGCCACCAGTTCCGAGCGGGGGGGGTGGGAGACCCAGTACTTC.

This clone was seen just once. The V gene is TRBV2, the J gene TRBJ1-5, with D possibly TRBD1 on 6 matching bases. Per germline, CDR1 SNHLY and CDR2 FYNNEI. The V end was cut by 8 bases, the J end by 5 bases, with 13 bases between. The CDR3 covers 13 residues. The DNA of the CDR3 is TGTGCCAGCGGGGGCGCAGAGGATCAGCCCCAGCATTTT. This encodes CASGGAEDQPQHF. The variable domain in full, with the rest retrieved from reference TRBV2 and TRBJ1-5, is EPEVTQTPSHQVTQMGQEVILRCVPISNHLYFYWYRQILGQKVEFLVSFYNNEISEKSEIFDDQFSVERPDGSNFTLKIRSTKLEDSAMYFCASGGAEDQPQHFGDGTRLSIL.

This chain uses TRBV20-1 with TRBJ1-2; D is unclear. Germline V CDR1 and CDR2: DFQATT, SNEGSKA (reference sequence). The CDR3 covers 10 residues. V was clipped by 3 bases and J by 8 bases, with 7 bases between them. CDR3 in DNA: TGCAGTGCTAGGCCGGGGGGCTACACCTTC. Amino acids: CSARPGGYTF.

The rearrangement links TRBV11-2 to TRBJ1-5; D gene ambiguous. Trimming took 2 bases from V and 3 from J, leaving 8 bases between them. The CDR3 is made up of 14 amino acids. Per the germline V gene, CDR1 is SGHAT and CDR2 is FQNNGV. CDR3: CASSLHGNNQPQHF. As DNA, the CDR3 is TGTGCCAGCAGCTTACATGGCAACAATCAGCCCCAGCATTTT.

For the CDR3, the DNA is TGTGCCAGCAGTTTGGAAACAGGGGGCCTTGAAGCTTTCTTT. This gives the protein CASSLETGGLEAFF. The chain uses TRBV6-5 and TRBJ1-1, with 9 bases identical to TRBD1. CDR3 length: 14 residues. CDR1 and CDR2 (germline): MNHEY, SVGAGI. Germline trimming cut 4 bases from V and 7 bases from J; bases unmatched to any gene: 7.

This sequence joins TRBV5-1 and TRBJ2-7, with TRBD1 matching 11 bases. Trimming cost V 7 bases and J 2 bases; bases outside gene matches: 8. Germline loops: CDR1 SGHRS, CDR2 YFSETQ. This CDR3 region has 15 residues. The chain's CDR3 is CASATGTGGAYEQYF. The CDR3 DNA is TGCGCCAGCGCCACCGGGACAGGGGGAGCCTACGAGCAGTACTTC.

The chain links TRBV18 to TRBJ2-3, with 9 bases identical to TRBD1. J gave up 2 bases and V 5 bases, and 5 bases lay outside the gene matches. This CDR3 spans 15 amino acids. The V gene's germline CDR1 is KGHSH and CDR2 LQKENI. CDR3: CASSATGGVTDTQYF. The CDR3, as DNA: TGTGCCAGCTCAGCCACAGGGGGCGTCACAGATACGCAGTATTTT. Full variable domain (rest looked up from reference TRBV18 and TRBJ2-3): NAGVMQNPRHLVRRRGQEARLRCSPMKGHSHVYWYRQLPEEGLKFMVYLQKENIIDESGMPKERFSAEFPKEGPSILRIQQVVRGDSAAYFCASSATGGVTDTQYFGPGTRLTVL.

The rearrangement joins TRBV19 to TRBJ2-2; 15 nucleotides line up with TRBD2. CDR1 LNHDA and CDR2 SQIVND come from the germline V gene (reference sequence). J was trimmed by 4 bases and V by 2 bases; bases with no gene match: 5. The CDR3 sequence is 18 residues long. CDR3 DNA: TGTGCCAGTAGTATAAGTGGACTAGCGGGGGGGCGCACCGGGGAGCTGTTTTTT. This encodes CASSISGLAGGRTGELFF.

The chain recombines TRBV3-1 (or the pseudogene TRBV3-2) with TRBJ1-2; weak D call: TRBD1 (6 bases). V dropped 4 bases and J dropped 6 bases, with 12 bases sitting between them. Germline V gene lookup returns CDR1 LGHDT and CDR2 YNNKEL (reference sequence). The CDR3 runs to 13 residues. The chain's CDR3 is CASSPRTEHGYTF. As DNA, the CDR3 is TGTGCCAGCAGCCCGCGGACAGAACATGGCTACACCTTC.

V is TRBV5-1 and J is TRBJ1-1; D not certain. V was trimmed by 0 bases and J by 0 bases, leaving 12 bases between them. Per germline, CDR1 SGHRS and CDR2 YFSETQ. CDR3 length equals 16 residues. CDR3 region: CASSLEAGSLNTEAFF. The DNA for the CDR3 is TGCGCCAGCAGCTTGGAAGCGGGCAGCCTGAACACTGAAGCTTTCTTT.

This clone was seen only a few times. CDR3 in amino acids: CASSNRPRGEAETQYF. The CDR3 DNA sequence: TGTGCCAGTAGTAATAGACCTCGGGGGGAGGCAGAGACCCAGTACTTC. The chain carries TRBV19 and TRBJ2-5; TRBD2 matches 7 bases. CDR3 size: 16 residues. With V trimmed by 4 bases and J by 4 bases, 12 bases remained unmatched. Germline loops: CDR1 LNHDA, CDR2 SQIVND (reference sequence).

This sequence joins TRBV9 and TRBJ1-2; D call uncertain. This CDR3 has 14 residues. Between the trimmed V and J ends, which lost 0 bases and 8 bases, there was a span of 14 bases. Germline CDR1 reads SGDLS; CDR2 reads YYNGEE. Here the CDR3 DNA reads TGTGCCAGCAGCGTAGAAGGGAGTAGCAGCGGCTACACCTTC. Protein: CASSVEGSSSGYTF.

J is TRBJ2-3 and V is TRBV18; D may be TRBD1 (6 bases). Trimming took 3 bases from V and 1 from J, leaving 20 bases between them. The CDR3 length is 18 residues. Per germline, CDR1 KGHSH and CDR2 LQKENI. CDR3 sequence: CASSPRGLTGGGTDTQYF. CDR3 nucleotide sequence: TGTGCCAGCTCACCTCGGGGCCTGACAGGTGGCGGCACAGATACGCAGTATTTT.